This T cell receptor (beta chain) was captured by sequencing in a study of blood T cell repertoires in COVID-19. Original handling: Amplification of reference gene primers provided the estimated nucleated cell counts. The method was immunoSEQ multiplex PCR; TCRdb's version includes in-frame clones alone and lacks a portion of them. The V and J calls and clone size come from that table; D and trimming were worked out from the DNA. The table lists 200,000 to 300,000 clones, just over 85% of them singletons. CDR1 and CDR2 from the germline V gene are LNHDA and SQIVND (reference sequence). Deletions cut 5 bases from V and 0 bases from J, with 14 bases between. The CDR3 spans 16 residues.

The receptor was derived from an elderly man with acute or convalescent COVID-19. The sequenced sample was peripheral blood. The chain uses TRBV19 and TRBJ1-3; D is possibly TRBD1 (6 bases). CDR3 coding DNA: TGTGCCAGTAGTGGGAGACAGGAAAGCTCTGGAAACACCATATATTTT. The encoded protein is CASSGRQESSGNTIYF.